This record concerns one T cell receptor beta chain sequence. Its antigen is as yet unknown. A multiplex PCR was run with 60 Vbeta primers and 13 Jbeta primers. Here immunoSEQ multiplex PCR was the method, and the copy in TCRdb shows in-frame clones only, minus some. The table has roughly 140,000 clones, 70% seen once. V lost 1 base and J lost 3, with 12 bases in between. The CDR3 has 15 residues. From germline, CDR1 is SEHNR and CDR2 FQNEAQ (reference sequence). This entry belongs to a study of cytomegalovirus exposure and HLA in healthy donors. For the study at large: Unique TCRs from HLA-typed donors, some 85 million of them, were held in an early data release. Study observations and caveats: For TCR beta chains, V- and J-gene trimming was later linked to a missense DCLRE1C variant. Three chains linked to CMV were shown in vitro to be specific for CMV antigens.

This clonotype originated in a woman aged 25 to 39 in good health and CMV-seronegative. The chain has TRBV7-9 and TRBJ1-1, with D maybe TRBD1 (6 bases). Material for sequencing was PBMCs. CDR3 protein: CASSLEGGLDTEAFF. The CDR3 bases are TGTGCCAGCAGCTTAGAGGGGGGGCTAGACACTGAAGCTTTCTTT.